One and the same sample provided the 26 T cell receptor beta chains below, sequenced in a study of cytomegalovirus exposure and HLA in healthy donors. 13 Jbeta primers and 60 Vbeta primers were used for the PCR. The protocol was immunoSEQ multiplex PCR, while the TCRdb copy is restricted to in-frame clones and leaves out a portion. The table records hundreds of thousands of clones, roughly 80% of them present only once. Source material: PBMCs. The receptors shown here come from a man younger than 45 in good health and CMV-seronegative.

Comments on this clone: A read error may account for a junction end that differs from germline. This chain connects TRBV15 to TRBJ2-3, with TRBD1 identical over 11 bases. Per germline, CDR1 LNHNV and CDR2 YYDKDF (reference sequence). The CDR3 contains 16 residues. Here the CDR3 reads CASSIGLGQGADTQYF. DNA of the CDR3: TGTGCCTCCAGCATCGGTCTGGGACAGGGGGCAGATACGCAGTATTTT.

The V call is TRBV11-2, the J call TRBJ2-5, with 12 bases aligning to TRBD2. Looked up from germline, CDR1 is SGHAT and CDR2 is FQNNGV. The CDR3 runs 15 residues. V trimming: 5 bases; J trimming: 5 bases; junction bases outside the gene matches: 6. CDR3 in DNA: TGTGCCAGCAGCACCGGACTAGCGGGGTTTGAGACCCAGTACTTC. Translated: CASSTGLAGFETQYF.

The gene calls are TRBV5-1 and TRBJ1-2; D is possibly TRBD1 (5 bases). V lost 4 bases and J lost 6, with 10 bases in between. The CDR3 is made up of 12 amino acids. Germline loops: CDR1 SGHRS, CDR2 YFSETQ. The CDR3 spells CASSETGDGYTF. CDR3 DNA sequence: TGCGCCAGCAGCGAAACAGGAGATGGCTACACCTTC.

The chain combines TRBV9 with TRBJ1-1; D unclear. The V end lost 4 bases, the J end lost 4 bases, and 5 bases lay between the germline ends. The CDR3 has 11 amino acids. Germline CDR1 reads SGDLS; CDR2 reads YYNGEE. The CDR3 DNA sequence: TGTGCCAGCAGCCCCCGCACTGAAGCTTTCTTT. Translation gives CASSPRTEAFF.

The CDR3 coding sequence is TGTGCCAGCAGTGAAGGGGTCTATGCTTTACTAGCGGGGGGGCGTAACACCGGGGAGCTGTTTTTT. This translates into CASSEGVYALLAGGRNTGELFF. The chain carries TRBV2 and TRBJ2-2; 13 bases are a match to TRBD2. CDR1 SNHLY and CDR2 FYNNEI come from the germline V gene. There are 22 residues in the CDR3. V was clipped by 1 base and J by 2 bases; unmatched bases: 16. The whole variable domain, remainder taken from reference TRBV2 and TRBJ2-2, is EPEVTQTPSHQVTQMGQEVILRCVPISNHLYFYWYRQILGQKVEFLVSFYNNEISEKSEIFDDQFSVERPDGSNFTLKIRSTKLEDSAMYFCASSEGVYALLAGGRNTGELFFGEGSRLTVL.

The V gene is TRBV7-3, the J gene TRBJ2-2, with TRBD1 matching over 7 bases. V dropped 5 bases and J dropped 2; count of bases not matched to a gene: 11. The germline CDR1 and CDR2 sequences are SGHTA and FQGTGA. The CDR3 extends over 17 amino acids. The CDR3 region has the DNA TGTGCCAGCAGCCTAAACCCCGGGACAGTAAACACCGGGGAGCTGTTTTTT. Translation: CASSLNPGTVNTGELFF.

Of note for this clone: Other DNA sequences in this specimen translate into the identical CDR3. This chain joins TRBV6-6 and TRBJ2-3; 8 bases fit TRBD2. The CDR3 is made up of 15 amino acids. V dropped 3 bases and J dropped 1; count of bases not matched to a gene: 3. Germline V gene sequence: CDR1 MNHNY, CDR2 SVGAGI (reference sequence). The DNA for the CDR3 is TGTGCCAGCAGTTATGGGCGGGGGGGCACAGATACGCAGTATTTT. This encodes CASSYGRGGTDTQYF.

In its sample, this clone was seen a few times. The CDR3 protein is CASSLREGLTDTQYF. The CDR3 bases are TGTGCCAGCAGTTTGAGGGAGGGCCTCACAGATACGCAGTATTTT. The chain links TRBV27 to TRBJ2-3, with 7 bases lining up with TRBD2. The CDR3 extends over 15 amino acids. CDR1 and CDR2 from the germline V gene are MNHEY and SMNVEV (reference sequence). With 3 bases clipped from V and 2 bases from J, the junction kept 5 bases outside the gene matches.

The chain recombines TRBV9 with TRBJ2-5; D may be TRBD2 (5 bases). Deletions cut 1 base from V and 4 bases from J, with 17 bases between. The CDR3 is made up of 16 amino acids. Germline V lookup: CDR1 SGDLS, CDR2 YYNGEE. The CDR3 spells CASSVWGSVEGETQYF. The CDR3 DNA is TGTGCCAGCAGCGTATGGGGTAGCGTGGAAGGAGAGACCCAGTACTTC.

This chain links TRBV7-9 with TRBJ2-1; perhaps TRBD1 as D (5 bases). The CDR3 spans 16 residues. Germline V gives CDR1 SEHNR, CDR2 FQNEAQ (reference sequence). Between the trimmed V and J ends, which lost 4 bases and 8 bases, there was a span of 21 bases. The CDR3 sequence is CASSSKGKRVVDEQFF. CDR3 nucleotides: TGTGCCAGCAGCTCAAAGGGGAAGAGAGTTGTGGATGAGCAGTTCTTC.

The genes are TRBV5-1 and TRBJ2-1; possible D gene TRBD1, 6 bases. Germline assignment: CDR1 SGHRS and CDR2 YFSETQ. The CDR3 consists of 16 residues. The V end lost 4 bases, the J end lost 6 bases, and 20 bases lay between the germline ends. In nucleotides, the CDR3 is TGCGCCAGCAGCGGGCCCCGGACAGATAGTTCCAATGAGCAGTTCTTC. This sequence encodes CASSGPRTDSSNEQFF.

V is TRBV2 and J is TRBJ2-3, with D tentatively TRBD2 (6 bases). The CDR3 spans 15 residues. Between the trimmed V and J ends, which lost 6 bases and 1 base, there was a span of 14 bases. Germline V gene sequence: CDR1 SNHLY, CDR2 FYNNEI. CDR3 in DNA: TGTGCCAGCAGAGAGGAGACTAGACGCACAGATACGCAGTATTTT. Encoded protein: CASREETRRTDTQYF.

The chain uses TRBV10-3 and TRBJ2-5, with 11 bases aligning to TRBD1. Losses at the gene ends were 4 bases for V and 4 bases for J; bases not matched to a gene: 2. CDR3 size: 14 residues. Germline CDR1 and CDR2: ENHRY and SYGVKD. For the CDR3, the DNA is TGTGCCATCAGTGGGACAGGGGGCAGAGAGACCCAGTACTTC. Translation: CAISGTGGRETQYF.

The chain carries TRBV6-1 and TRBJ1-3; D perhaps matches TRBD1 (6 bases). With 8 bases removed from V and 0 bases from J, the gap between germline ends came to 8 bases. Germline V CDR1 and CDR2: MNHNS, SASEGT. CDR3 length equals 13 residues. The chain's CDR3 is CASGGGSGNTIYF. CDR3 bases: TGTGCCAGCGGGGGCGGCTCTGGAAACACCATATATTTT.

The rearrangement uses TRBV23-1 and TRBJ2-3; 8 bases are shared with TRBD1. TRBV23-1 is flagged as an ORF with uncertain function. The CDR3 totals 18 residues. V lost 2 bases, J lost 1 base, and 11 bases stayed unmatched. CDR3 protein: CASSQKPPRGQGTDTQYF. The CDR3 nucleotides are TGCGCCAGCAGTCAAAAACCACCCAGGGGACAGGGCACAGATACGCAGTATTTT.

V and J are TRBV19 and TRBJ2-4; D uncertain. The CDR3 runs to 15 residues. V lost 4 bases, J lost 0 bases, and 10 bases lay in between. In germline, CDR1 is LNHDA, CDR2 SQIVND (reference sequence). CDR3 DNA: TGTGCCAGTAGTACGGCGGCCCTAGCCAAAAACATTCAGTACTTC. Its translation: CASSTAALAKNIQYF. The complete variable domain, with remaining parts taken from reference TRBV19 and TRBJ2-4, reads DGGITQSPKYLFRKEGQNVTLSCEQNLNHDAMYWYRQDPGQGLRLIYYSQIVNDFQKGDIAEGYSVSREKKESFPLTVTSAQKNPTAFYLCASSTAALAKNIQYFGAGTRLSVL.

This clone was observed a few times. This rearrangement joins TRBV5-1 to TRBJ2-3, with D uncertain. Per the germline V gene, CDR1 is SGHRS and CDR2 is YFSETQ. Trimming shortened V by 1 base and J by 4 bases, and 7 bases separated the two germline ends. The CDR3 spans 13 residues. CDR3 nucleotides: TGCGCCAGCAGCTTGATGGTAGCAGATACGCAGTATTTT. It translates to CASSLMVADTQYF.

The chain is built from TRBV2 and TRBJ1-3, with TRBD1 as a possible D gene (5 bases). CDR3 length: 14 residues. CDR1 and CDR2 from the germline V gene are SNHLY and FYNNEI. V lost 0 bases to trimming and J lost 8 bases, with 11 bases between them. The CDR3 DNA sequence: TGTGCCAGCAGTGAAGCGCAGGGAGGATACACCATATATTTT. Protein sequence: CASSEAQGGYTIYF.

The chain links TRBV10-3 to TRBJ2-2, with 8 bases identical to TRBD1. Germline V gene data show CDR1 as ENHRY and CDR2 as SYGVKD. The junction had 3 bases not matched to a gene; V was cut back by 0 bases and J by 9 bases. This CDR3 is built from 14 residues. CDR3 loop: CAISESGQGRELFF. CDR3 in DNA: TGTGCCATCAGTGAGTCTGGACAGGGACGGGAGCTGTTTTTT.

CDR3 sequence reads: CASSRGQGNEQFF. In DNA, the CDR3 is TGTGCCAGCAGCCGTGGACAGGGCAATGAGCAGTTCTTC. The V and J genes are TRBV28 and TRBJ2-1, with 8 bases lining up with TRBD1. Trimming cost V 6 bases and J 6 bases; bases outside gene matches: 4. The germline CDR1 and CDR2 sequences are MDHEN and SYDVKM. The CDR3 runs to 13 residues.

The rearrangement joins TRBV7-2 to TRBJ1-2; the D gene is possibly TRBD1 (5 bases). Germline assignment: CDR1 SGHTA and CDR2 FQGNSA. CDR3 length equals 13 residues. The V end lost 7 bases, the J end lost 8 bases, and 17 bases lay between the germline ends. The CDR3 region is CASNQAGPAGYTF. The CDR3 bases are TGTGCCAGCAACCAGGCAGGGCCGGCGGGCTACACCTTC.

This chain connects TRBV10-1 to TRBJ2-3; D remains unclear. The CDR3 length is 14 residues. V shed 0 bases and J shed 3 bases, with 7 bases lying between them. Germline CDR1 WNHNN, CDR2 SYGVQD (reference sequence). CDR3 bases: TGCGCCAGCAGTGAGTCAGCCGAGACAGATACGCAGTATTTT. This translates into CASSESAETDTQYF.

About this clone: Mismatch with germline at one junction end may stem from a read error. V is TRBV15 and J is TRBJ2-6; tentatively, D is TRBD1 (5 bases). Germline loops: CDR1 LNHNV, CDR2 YYDKDF (reference sequence). The length of the CDR3 is 16 residues. CDR3 DNA sequence: TGTGCCACCAGCCCAGGGCGTACTTCTGGGGCCAGCGTCCTGACTTTC. This encodes CATSPGRTSGASVLTF.

This clone was seen only once. One end of the junction is discordant with germline, which a read error may explain. V usage is TRBV6-1 and J usage is TRBJ2-1; 8 nucleotides agree with TRBD1. Per the germline V gene, CDR1 is MNHNS and CDR2 is SASEGT. This CDR3 contains 16 residues. CDR3 nucleotides: TGTGCCAGCAGCGAAGCTTTGACAGGGGCCTTGGTTGAGCAGTTCTTC. Translation: CASSEALTGALVEQFF.

This clone was counted once. CDR3 in DNA: TGCGCCAGCAGCCAAGACAGGGGGGTTTACTCCTACAATGAGCAGTTCTTC. Residues: CASSQDRGVYSYNEQFF. J is TRBJ2-1 and V is TRBV4-1, with D perhaps TRBD1 (7 bases). The germline V gene has CDR1 MGHRA and CDR2 YSYEKL. With 0 bases removed from V and 0 bases from J, the gap between germline ends came to 12 bases. CDR3 length: 17 amino acids.

V and J are TRBV5-6 and TRBJ2-3; 8 bases agree with TRBD2. V gave up 2 bases and J gave up 0 bases; unmatched junction bases: 2. This CDR3 has 15 amino acids. Germline V gene sequence: CDR1 SGHDT, CDR2 YYEEEE. The CDR3 bases are TGTGCCAGCAGCTTCGGCGGGGGGAGCACAGATACGCAGTATTTT. This translates into CASSFGGGSTDTQYF.